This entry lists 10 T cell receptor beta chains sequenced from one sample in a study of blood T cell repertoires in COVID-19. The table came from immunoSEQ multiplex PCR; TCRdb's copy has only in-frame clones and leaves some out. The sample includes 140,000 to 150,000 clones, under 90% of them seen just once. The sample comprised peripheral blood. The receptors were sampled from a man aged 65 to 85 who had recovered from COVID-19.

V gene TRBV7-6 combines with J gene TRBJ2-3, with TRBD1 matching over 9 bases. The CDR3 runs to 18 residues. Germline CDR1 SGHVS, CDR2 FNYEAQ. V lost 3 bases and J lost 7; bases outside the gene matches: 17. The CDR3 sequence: CASSFGQLGTGLGNTQYF. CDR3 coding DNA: TGTGCCAGCAGCTTCGGTCAACTCGGGACAGGGTTAGGCAATACGCAGTATTTT.

The CDR3 DNA reads TGTGCCAGTAGTACCGGACAGGGTAGTTCTGGGGCCAACGTCCTGACTTTC. Protein: CASSTGQGSSGANVLTF. The genes are TRBV19 and TRBJ2-6, with TRBD1 matching over 8 bases. CDR1 LNHDA and CDR2 SQIVND come from the germline V gene (reference sequence). CDR3 length: 17 residues. The J segment lost 1 base and the V segment lost 4 bases, leaving 6 bases of the junction unmatched.

The CDR3 bases are TGTGCCAGCAGCTTAGATCGAGACACTGAAGCTTTCTTT. This gives the protein CASSLDRDTEAFF. The chain recombines TRBV11-2 with TRBJ1-1; D is undetermined. CDR1 and CDR2 from the germline V gene are SGHAT and FQNNGV. V lost 0 bases and J 3 bases, leaving 5 bases between the germline ends. The CDR3 totals 13 residues.

This CDR3 is CASSPLAGGAGDTQYF. CDR3 sequence (DNA): TGTGCCAGCAGTCCACTAGCGGGAGGGGCGGGAGATACGCAGTATTTT. The genes are TRBV27 and TRBJ2-3; TRBD2 matches 13 bases. The germline CDR1 and CDR2 sequences are MNHEY and SMNVEV (reference sequence). The CDR3 consists of 16 residues. V dropped 5 bases and J dropped 5; count of bases not matched to a gene: 7.

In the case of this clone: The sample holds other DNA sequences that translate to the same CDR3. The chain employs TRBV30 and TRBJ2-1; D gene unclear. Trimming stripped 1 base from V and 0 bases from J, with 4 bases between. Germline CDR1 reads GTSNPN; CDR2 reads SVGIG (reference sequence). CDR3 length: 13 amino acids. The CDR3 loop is CAWSDGSYNEQFF. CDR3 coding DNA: TGTGCCTGGAGTGACGGCTCCTACAATGAGCAGTTCTTC.

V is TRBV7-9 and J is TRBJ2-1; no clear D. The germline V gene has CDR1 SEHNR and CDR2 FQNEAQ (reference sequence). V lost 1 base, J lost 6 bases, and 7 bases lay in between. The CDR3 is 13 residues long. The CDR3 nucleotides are TGTGCCAGCAGCTTAGTCTACAGCAATGAGCAGTTCTTC. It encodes CASSLVYSNEQFF.

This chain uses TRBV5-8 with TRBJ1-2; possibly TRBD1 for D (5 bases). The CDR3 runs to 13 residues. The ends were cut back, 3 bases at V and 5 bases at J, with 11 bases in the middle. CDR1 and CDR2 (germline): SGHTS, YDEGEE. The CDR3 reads CASSSADSYGYTF. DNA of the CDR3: TGTGCCAGCAGCTCGGCCGACAGTTATGGCTACACCTTC.

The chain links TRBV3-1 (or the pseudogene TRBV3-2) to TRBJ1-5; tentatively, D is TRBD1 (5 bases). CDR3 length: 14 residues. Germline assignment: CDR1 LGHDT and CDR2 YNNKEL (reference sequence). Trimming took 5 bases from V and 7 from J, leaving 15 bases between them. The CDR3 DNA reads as TGTGCCAGCAGCGAGAGCGGGGGGGACCAGCCCCAGCATTTT. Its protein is CASSESGGDQPQHF.

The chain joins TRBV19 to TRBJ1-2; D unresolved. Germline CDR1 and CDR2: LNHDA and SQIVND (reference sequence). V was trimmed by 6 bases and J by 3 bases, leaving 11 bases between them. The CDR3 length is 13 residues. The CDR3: CASSPPGHYGYTF. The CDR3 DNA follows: TGTGCCAGTAGCCCGCCGGGTCACTATGGCTACACCTTC.

The CDR3 spells CASTKESPGWETQYF. The CDR3 DNA follows: TGTGCCAGCACCAAAGAGAGTCCGGGGTGGGAGACCCAGTACTTC. V gene TRBV11-2 combines with J gene TRBJ2-5; D might be TRBD2 (5 bases). Germline V gives CDR1 SGHAT, CDR2 FQNNGV. CDR3 length: 15 amino acids. V gave up 7 bases and J gave up 5 bases, with 20 bases separating them.